In its sample, the clone carrying this TCR beta chain was seen a few times. TCRdb called the 5' RACE reads again in MiXCR, with one record for every CDR3 protein. Seen here are about 240,000 distinct CDR3 sequences, around 7.6% observed once, and the top ten hold around 5%. This entry is derived from a study of identical twins. Trimming took off 1 base at V and 3 bases at J, with 7 bases between the two ends. The CDR3 runs 13 residues. Looked up from germline, CDR1 is SNHLY and CDR2 is FYNNEI. These same records also appear under a second study, on yellow fever vaccine responses in identical twins.

The chain uses TRBV2 and TRBJ2-7, with D hard to call. Sequenced material: CD8+ T cells sorted from blood. The TCR comes from a young woman in good health. This chain's CDR3 is CASSEVGIYEQYV. The CDR3 region has the DNA TGTGCCAGCAGTGAAGTAGGGATCTACGAGCAGTACGTC.